These 29 T cell receptor beta chains came from one sample sequenced in a study of T cells in Graves' hyperthyroidism and ophthalmopathy. TCR beta CDR3 regions were amplified from RNA transcripts. The HTBI primer set drove a first-round RT-PCR of the TCR CDR3. TCRdb reanalysed the multiplex PCR reads using MiXCR and keeps one entry per CDR3 protein. Seen here are roughly 580,000 distinct CDR3 sequences, approximately 15% observed once, and the top ten hold about 5.8%. The sample consisted of blood. The receptor source for this set is a young woman with Graves' hyperthyroidism that later progressed to Graves' ophthalmopathy.

This clonotype was observed many times. This rearrangement joins TRBV29-1 to TRBJ1-4; D is unclear. Trimming stripped 3 bases from V and 4 bases from J, with 12 bases between. There are 14 residues in the CDR3. Germline V gene data show CDR1 as SQVTM and CDR2 as ANQGSEA. Written as DNA, the CDR3 is TGCAGCGTTGAGGGCACAAAGAGTAATGAAAAACTGTTTTTT. Translating gives CSVEGTKSNEKLFF. The full variable domain, its missing parts supplied by reference TRBV29-1 and TRBJ1-4, is SAVISQKPSRDICQRGTSLTIQCQVDSQVTMMFWYRQQPGQSLTLIATANQGSEATYESGFVIDKFPISRPNLTFSTLTVSNMSPEDSSIYLCSVEGTKSNEKLFFGSGTQLSVL.

This clonotype appeared many times. The V gene is TRBV5-5, the J gene TRBJ1-1; weak D call: TRBD1 (5 bases). Germline loops: CDR1 SGHKS, CDR2 YYEKEE (reference sequence). CDR3 length: 15 residues. The ends were cut back, 4 bases at V and 1 base at J, with 14 bases in the middle. The CDR3 bases are TGTGCCAGCAGCCCCTGGGGTGGGGCGAACACTGAAGCTTTCTTT. It codes for CASSPWGGANTEAFF. The whole variable domain, remainder taken from reference TRBV5-5 and TRBJ1-1, is DAGVTQSPTHLIKTRGQQVTLRCSPISGHKSVSWYQQVLGQGPQFIFQYYEKEERGRGNFPDRFSARQFPNYSSELNVNALLLGDSALYLCASSPWGGANTEAFFGQGTRLTVV.

The table lists this clonotype with many counts. The V gene is TRBV12-3 or TRBV12-4, the J gene TRBJ2-3, with a tentative D call TRBD1 (6 bases). The CDR3 sequence is 17 residues long. Trimming pared 3 bases from V and 5 bases from J, leaving 21 bases between. CDR3: CASSLGPGTSVEDTQYF. Here the CDR3 DNA reads TGTGCCAGCAGTTTGGGGCCGGGGACATCGGTAGAAGATACGCAGTATTTT.

This clonotype was found a few times. The chain links TRBV10-3 to TRBJ1-2, with no clear D. V lost 7 bases, J lost 4 bases, and 13 bases lay in between. This CDR3 region has 13 residues. Germline CDR1 reads ENHRY; CDR2 reads SYGVKD. The CDR3 DNA follows: TGTGCCATCATGGATGGCGGACCCTATGGCTACACCTTC. Its protein is CAIMDGGPYGYTF.

The gene calls are TRBV27 and TRBJ2-4; the match to TRBD1 covers 8 bases. The germline CDR1 and CDR2 sequences are MNHEY and SMNVEV (reference sequence). V lost 4 bases and J lost 3; bases outside the gene matches: 8. The CDR3 is made up of 16 amino acids. The CDR3 here is CASSSRTGKIKNIQYF. Written as DNA, the CDR3 is TGTGCCAGCAGTTCTCGGACAGGGAAAATCAAAAACATTCAGTACTTC.

There are many counts of this clonotype. V gene TRBV12-3 or TRBV12-4 combines with J gene TRBJ1-1; 10 nucleotides line up with TRBD1. CDR3 length equals 12 residues. With 5 bases clipped from V and 10 bases from J, the junction kept 4 bases outside the gene matches. CDR3 bases: TGTGCCAGCAGTCCCGGGGACAGGGGAGCTTTCTTT. Translating gives CASSPGDRGAFF.

This clonotype was seen ten or more times. The chain joins TRBV2 to TRBJ1-5, with D hard to call. Trimming removed 6 bases from V and 6 bases from J, with 6 bases in between. The CDR3 consists of 11 residues. The germline V gene has CDR1 SNHLY and CDR2 FYNNEI. The CDR3 DNA is TGTGCCAGCAGGATGGGTCAGCCCCAGCATTTT. It is translated as CASRMGQPQHF.

This clonotype was observed a few times. This rearrangement joins TRBV9 to TRBJ2-2, with a weak D call TRBD2 (5 bases). CDR1 is SGDLS, CDR2 YYNGEE, per germline. The CDR3 spans 17 residues. Between the trimmed V and J ends, which lost 0 bases and 2 bases, there was a span of 14 bases. CDR3 coding DNA: TGTGCCAGCAGCGTAGGAGGTGGGAGAGCTAACACCGGGGAGCTGTTTTTT. It yields the protein CASSVGGGRANTGELFF.

This clonotype was seen at least ten times. The chain employs TRBV12-3 or TRBV12-4 and TRBJ2-1; D ambiguous. The CDR3 has 13 amino acids. V shed 3 bases and J shed 5 bases, with 8 bases lying between them. CDR3 loop: CASSFRRNNEQFF. Written as DNA, the CDR3 is TGTGCCAGCAGTTTTCGGCGGAACAATGAGCAGTTCTTC.

Concerning this clonotype: A single base separates this from a much larger clone, so it may be a read error. The chain employs TRBV6-2 or TRBV6-3 and TRBJ2-5; TRBD2 matches 8 bases. The CDR3 contains 15 residues. V shed 2 bases and J 4 bases; nucleotides not matched to a gene: 6. In germline, CDR1 is MNHEY, CDR2 SVGEGT. CDR3 bases: TGTGCCAGCAGTTACCTACTAGCGGTAGCAGAGACCCAGTACTTC. Translation: CASSYLLAVAETQYF.

This clonotype came up many times. This sequence joins TRBV10-3 and TRBJ1-1, with a weak D call TRBD1 (5 bases). V was clipped by 2 bases and J by 4 bases, with 14 bases between them. The germline gives CDR1 ENHRY, CDR2 SYGVKD. This CDR3 region has 15 residues. The CDR3 spells CAISEEAGRSTEAFF. Here the CDR3 DNA reads TGTGCCATCAGTGAGGAGGCAGGGCGCTCCACTGAAGCTTTCTTT.

Many counts were recorded for this clonotype. A read error may be the cause here, since a much bigger clone is one base away. The J gene is TRBJ1-1, the V gene TRBV28; TRBD1 matches at 8 bases. The CDR3 length is 12 residues. Germline CDR1 reads MDHEN; CDR2 reads SYDVKM. Trimming at V came to 6 bases and at J to 7 bases, leaving 4 bases not matched to a gene. CDR3 coding DNA: TGTGCCAGCAGGCTACAGGGGGTTGAAGCTTTCTTT. This codes for CASRLQGVEAFF. Using reference TRBV28 and TRBJ1-1 for the parts outside the CDR3, the full variable domain is DVKVTQSSRYLVKRTGEKVFLECVQDMDHENMFWYRQDPGLGLRLIYFSYDVKMKEKGDIPEGYSVSREKKERFSLILESASTNQTSMYLCASRLQGVEAFFGQGTRLTVV.

This clonotype came up a few times. This could be a read error, since a much larger clone is one nucleotide away. V is TRBV5-1 and J is TRBJ1-4; D gene ambiguous. CDR1 is SGHRS, CDR2 YFSETQ, per germline. The CDR3 is made up of 17 amino acids. The CDR3 DNA is TGCGCCAGAAGCTTGGGCCAGGCCGGGGCAACTAATGAAAAACTGTTTTTT. This codes for CARSLGQAGATNEKLFF.

This clonotype appeared many times. The J gene is TRBJ1-4, the V gene TRBV2; D gene unclear. The V end was cut by 5 bases, the J end by 0 bases, with 10 bases between. CDR3 length: 15 amino acids. Germline loops: CDR1 SNHLY, CDR2 FYNNEI. The CDR3 protein is CASSRRPTTNEKLFF. The CDR3 DNA reads TGTGCCAGCAGTCGACGACCGACAACTAATGAAAAACTGTTTTTT.

Many counts were recorded for this clonotype. The rearrangement links TRBV5-1 to TRBJ2-3, with a possible D match to TRBD2 (6 bases). V was cut by 0 bases and J by 5 bases, with 7 bases left in between. The CDR3 extends over 13 amino acids. From germline, CDR1 is SGHRS and CDR2 YFSETQ. The CDR3 nucleotides are TGCGCCAGCAGCTTGGAGGGAGGAGATACGCAGTATTTT. It specifies CASSLEGGDTQYF.

This clonotype was seen at least ten times. V gene TRBV18 combines with J gene TRBJ2-7; D remains unclear. Trimming stripped 3 bases from V and 3 bases from J, with 9 bases between. The germline V gene has CDR1 KGHSH and CDR2 LQKENI. The CDR3 sequence is 13 residues long. This CDR3 is CASSPNRLYEQYF. The CDR3 coding sequence is TGTGCCAGCTCACCGAACAGACTCTACGAGCAGTACTTC.

This clonotype was seen only a few times. The chain employs TRBV19 and TRBJ2-7; possible D gene TRBD2, 6 bases. Trimming stripped 4 bases from V and 6 bases from J, with 13 bases between. Germline V CDR1 and CDR2: LNHDA, SQIVND (reference sequence). The CDR3 extends over 13 amino acids. CDR3 coding DNA: TGTGCCAGTAGTAGAGGAGGGGCGAGCGAGCAGTACTTC. Protein sequence: CASSRGGASEQYF.

There are many counts of this clonotype. The V call is TRBV6-2 or TRBV6-3, the J call TRBJ2-5, with D uncertain. The CDR3 loop spans 14 amino acids. CDR1 is MNHEY and CDR2 is SVGEGT in the germline V gene. Trimming left V 4 bases short and J 1 base short, with 10 bases between. The CDR3 DNA is TGTGCCAGCAGTTCACGGAGACTCCAAGAGACCCAGTACTTC. This translates into CASSSRRLQETQYF.

In its sample, this clonotype was seen many times. The V call is TRBV12-5, the J call TRBJ1-4; TRBD1 might be the D (5 bases). The V end lost 6 bases, the J end lost 3 bases, and 14 bases lay between the germline ends. CDR3 length equals 15 residues. CDR1 and CDR2 from the germline V gene are LGHNT and FRNRAP. The CDR3, as DNA: TGTGCTAGTGGCCTGGGACCGAGCCCTAATGAAAAACTGTTTTTT. Translation gives CASGLGPSPNEKLFF.

The chain recombines TRBV7-3 with TRBJ1-1, with TRBD1 matching 8 bases. J lost 11 bases, V lost 4 bases, and 6 bases had no gene match. Germline V CDR1 and CDR2: SGHTA, FQGTGA. This CDR3 contains 12 residues. The CDR3: CASSSNRGVAFF. For the CDR3, the DNA is TGTGCCAGCAGCTCTAACAGGGGGGTGGCTTTCTTT.

This clonotype has more than one count but fewer than ten. V usage is TRBV28 and J usage is TRBJ1-1, with 8 bases matching TRBD1. V was clipped by 8 bases and J by 6 bases; unmatched bases: 8. Germline V gene data show CDR1 as MDHEN and CDR2 as SYDVKM. The CDR3 loop spans 13 amino acids. As DNA, the CDR3 is TGTGCCAGCGAGGACAGGGATGGGGCTGAAGCTTTCTTT. Its protein product is CASEDRDGAEAFF.

Regarding this clonotype: A much larger clone lies a single base off, so this may be a read error. V is TRBV28 and J is TRBJ1-2, with D possibly being TRBD1 (6 bases). The CDR3 is 15 amino acids. The germline gives CDR1 MDHEN, CDR2 SYDVKM. CDR3 nucleotide sequence: TGTGCGGTCGAGGGCAGGGGTCTTTTAAACTATGGCTACACCTTC. Protein sequence: CAVEGRGLLNYGYTF.

This chain links TRBV5-1 with TRBJ2-7; TRBD2 agrees at 8 bases. The germline CDR1 and CDR2 sequences are SGHRS and YFSETQ. This CDR3 contains 13 residues. With V trimmed by 3 bases and J by 7 bases, 6 bases remained unmatched. The CDR3 here is CASSSDGGGEQYF. The CDR3 DNA is TGCGCCAGCAGCTCGGACGGCGGGGGGGAGCAGTACTTC.

With regard to this clonotype: No conserved phenylalanine or tryptophan is present at the end of the CDR3, so a read error is the likely explanation. The chain combines TRBV18 with TRBJ1-5, with D maybe TRBD1 (6 bases). The CDR3 length is 15 residues. The germline gives CDR1 KGHSH, CDR2 LQKENI. Trimming stripped 2 bases from V and 1 base from J, with 9 bases between. The CDR3 DNA is TGTGCCAGCTCACCAGTTGACAGGAGCAATCAGCCCCAGCATTGT. Translated, it gives CASSPVDRSNQPQHC.

The chain uses TRBV18 and TRBJ1-4; D is unresolved. Per the germline V gene, CDR1 is KGHSH and CDR2 is LQKENI. The V end lost 6 bases, the J end lost 7 bases, and 18 bases lay between the germline ends. The CDR3 has 15 residues. The CDR3 DNA is TGTGCCAGCTCGGACGAGGACCGTGGTAGTGAAAAACTGTTTTTT. It codes for CASSDEDRGSEKLFF.

The chain combines TRBV25-1 with TRBJ1-5; 9 bases agree with TRBD1. The V gene end was trimmed by 6 bases and the J gene end by 0 bases; junction bases not matched to a gene: 12. Germline V gene lookup returns CDR1 MGHDK and CDR2 SYGVNS. This CDR3 has 18 residues. CDR3 coding DNA: TGTGCCAGCAGCAGACCGGGACAGGGCGTTAATAGCAATCAGCCCCAGCATTTT. Amino acids: CASSRPGQGVNSNQPQHF.

This sequence joins TRBV20-1 and TRBJ2-2; D may be TRBD1 (5 bases). V was pared by 6 bases and J by 0 bases, with 14 bases between. The CDR3 covers 15 residues. Looked up from germline, CDR1 is DFQATT and CDR2 is SNEGSKA (reference sequence). The CDR3 DNA reads as TGCAGTGCCGTTGACAGCCGATCGAACACCGGGGAGCTGTTTTTT. Protein product: CSAVDSRSNTGELFF.

This chain links TRBV10-3 with TRBJ2-3; possible D gene TRBD2, 6 bases. Trimming removed 4 bases at V and 2 bases at J, with 10 bases between. The CDR3 is made up of 14 amino acids. Germline values: CDR1 ENHRY, CDR2 SYGVKD. DNA of the CDR3: TGTGCCATCAGTGTTAGCGGCCACACAGATACGCAGTATTTT. Protein: CAISVSGHTDTQYF.

This clonotype appeared many times. The CDR3 nucleotides are TGCAGCGTTGGGAAGAACCAAGAGACCCAGTACTTC. This gives the protein CSVGKNQETQYF. The chain has TRBV29-1 and TRBJ2-5, with D unresolved. The V end was cut by 4 bases, the J end by 0 bases, with 6 bases between. CDR1 SQVTM and CDR2 ANQGSEA come from the germline V gene. This CDR3 is 12 amino acids long. The entire variable domain, with the rest obtained from reference TRBV29-1 and TRBJ2-5, is as follows: SAVISQKPSRDICQRGTSLTIQCQVDSQVTMMFWYRQQPGQSLTLIATANQGSEATYESGFVIDKFPISRPNLTFSTLTVSNMSPEDSSIYLCSVGKNQETQYFGPGTRLLVL.